This T cell receptor beta chain came from a study of yellow fever vaccine responses in identical twins. Study-level results: Each twin's T cell response to the vaccine was reported to look partly convergent and partly personalized.

TCRdb fed the RT-PCR reads into MiXCR, producing one record per CDR3 protein. This repertoire shows under 20,000 distinct CDR3 sequences, under 80% found once; its top ten account for more than 7%. Germline V gene sequence: CDR1 SSHAT, CDR2 FNYEAQ (reference sequence). The CDR3 is 15 residues long. The ends were cut back, 2 bases at V and 4 bases at J, with 11 bases in the middle. Remarks on this clonotype: Its target is unknown.

This TCR was recovered from a woman aged 18-29 years who received the yellow fever vaccine. The gene calls are TRBV7-7 and TRBJ2-2; a weak D match, TRBD1 (6 bases). The sequencing here drew on T cells from blood (PBMCs), unsorted or a sorted subset (not recorded which), taken before or after yellow fever vaccination (not recorded which). The CDR3 nucleotides read TGTGCCAGCAGCTTACAGACAGGTTCCACCGGGGAGCTGTTTTTT. This sequence encodes CASSLQTGSTGELFF.